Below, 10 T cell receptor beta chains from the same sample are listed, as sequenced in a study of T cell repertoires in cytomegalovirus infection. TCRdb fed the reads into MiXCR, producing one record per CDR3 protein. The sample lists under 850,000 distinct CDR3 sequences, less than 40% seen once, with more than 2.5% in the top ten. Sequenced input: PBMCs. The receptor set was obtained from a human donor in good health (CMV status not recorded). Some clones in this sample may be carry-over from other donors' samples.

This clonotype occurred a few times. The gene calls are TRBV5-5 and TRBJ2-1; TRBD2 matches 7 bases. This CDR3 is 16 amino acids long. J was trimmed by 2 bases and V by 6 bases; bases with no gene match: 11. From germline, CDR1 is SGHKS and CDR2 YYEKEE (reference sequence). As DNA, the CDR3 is TGTGCCAGCACCCCCCACCAGGGAGGGGCCTACAATGAGCAGTTCTTC. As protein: CASTPHQGGAYNEQFF.

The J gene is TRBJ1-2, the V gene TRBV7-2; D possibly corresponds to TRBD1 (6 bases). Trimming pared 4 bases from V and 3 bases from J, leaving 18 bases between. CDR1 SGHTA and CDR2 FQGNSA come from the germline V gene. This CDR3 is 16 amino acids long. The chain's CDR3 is CASSWGSRGQDYGYTF. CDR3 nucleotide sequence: TGTGCCAGCAGCTGGGGGTCAAGGGGACAAGACTATGGCTACACCTTC.

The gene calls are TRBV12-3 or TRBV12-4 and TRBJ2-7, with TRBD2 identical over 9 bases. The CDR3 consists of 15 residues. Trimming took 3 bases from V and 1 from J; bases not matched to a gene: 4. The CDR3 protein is CASSFGTSSSYEQYF. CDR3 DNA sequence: TGTGCCAGCAGTTTCGGGACTAGCTCTTCCTACGAGCAGTACTTC.

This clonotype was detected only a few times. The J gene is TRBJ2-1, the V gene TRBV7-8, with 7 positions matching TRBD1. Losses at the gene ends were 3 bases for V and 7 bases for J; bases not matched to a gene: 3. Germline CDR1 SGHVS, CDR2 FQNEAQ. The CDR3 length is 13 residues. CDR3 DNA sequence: TGTGCCAGCAGCTTTAACAGGGGTAATGAGCAGTTCTTC. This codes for CASSFNRGNEQFF. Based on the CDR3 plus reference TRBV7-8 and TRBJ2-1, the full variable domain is GAGVSQSPRYKVAKRGQDVALRCDPISGHVSLFWYQQALGQGPEFLTYFQNEAQLDKSGLPSDRFFAERPEGSVSTLKIQRTQQEDSAVYLCASSFNRGNEQFFGPGTRLTVL.

CDR3 loop: CASSEYPGSLTDTQYF. The CDR3 DNA follows: TGTGCCAGCAGTGAATACCCCGGGAGTCTCACAGATACGCAGTATTTT. V is TRBV25-1 and J is TRBJ2-3; D perhaps matches TRBD2 (6 bases). Germline loops: CDR1 MGHDK, CDR2 SYGVNS. V shed 0 bases and J shed 2 bases, with 12 bases lying between them. This CDR3 is 16 amino acids long. Using reference TRBV25-1 and TRBJ2-3 for the parts outside the CDR3, the full variable domain is EADIYQTPRYLVIGTGKKITLECSQTMGHDKMYWYQQDPGMELHLIHYSYGVNSTEKGDLSSESTVSRIRTEHFPLTLESARPSHTSQYLCASSEYPGSLTDTQYFGPGTRLTVL.

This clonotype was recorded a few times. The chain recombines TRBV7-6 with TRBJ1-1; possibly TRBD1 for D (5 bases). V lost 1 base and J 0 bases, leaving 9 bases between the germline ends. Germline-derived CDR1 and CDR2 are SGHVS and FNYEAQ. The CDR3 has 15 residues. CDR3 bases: TGTGCCAGCAGCTTAGATCAAGGGGTGAACACTGAAGCTTTCTTT. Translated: CASSLDQGVNTEAFF.

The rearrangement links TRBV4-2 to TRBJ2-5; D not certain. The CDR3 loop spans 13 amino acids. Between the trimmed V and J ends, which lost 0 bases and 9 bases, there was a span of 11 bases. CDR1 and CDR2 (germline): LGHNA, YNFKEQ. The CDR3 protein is CASSQDLPVAQYF. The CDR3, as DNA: TGTGCCAGCAGCCAAGATTTGCCGGTGGCCCAGTACTTC.

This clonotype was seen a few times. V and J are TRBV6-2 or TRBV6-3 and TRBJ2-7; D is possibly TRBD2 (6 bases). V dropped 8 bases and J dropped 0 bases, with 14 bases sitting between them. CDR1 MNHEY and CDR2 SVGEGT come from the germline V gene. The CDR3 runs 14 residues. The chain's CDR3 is CASCPVGSSYEQYF. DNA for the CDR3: TGTGCCAGCTGTCCTGTCGGGAGCTCCTACGAGCAGTACTTC.

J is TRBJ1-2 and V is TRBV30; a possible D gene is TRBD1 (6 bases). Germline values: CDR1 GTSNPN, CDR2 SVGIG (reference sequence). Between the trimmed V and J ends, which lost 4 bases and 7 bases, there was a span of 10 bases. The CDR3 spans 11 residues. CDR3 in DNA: TGTGCCTGGACCCACAGGGTTGGCTACACCTTC. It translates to CAWTHRVGYTF.

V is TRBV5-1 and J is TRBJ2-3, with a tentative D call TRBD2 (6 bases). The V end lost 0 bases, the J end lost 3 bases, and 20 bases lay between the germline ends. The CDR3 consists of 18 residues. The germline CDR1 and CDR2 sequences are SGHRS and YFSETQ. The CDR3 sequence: CASSLGSGLRGLTDTQYF. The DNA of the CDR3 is TGCGCCAGCAGCTTGGGATCCGGACTCCGGGGACTTACAGATACGCAGTATTTT.